This T cell receptor beta chain was observed in a study of neurological immune-mediated disorders. In the study overall: Of the approximately 34 patients who had multiple sclerosis, about 30 had the relapsing-remitting form and 3 had the secondary progressive form.

The cDNA was generated by 5'RACE with 10-nucleotide random UMIs. TCRdb reanalysed the 5' RACE reads using MiXCR and keeps one entry per CDR3 protein. The sample lists some 66,000 distinct CDR3 sequences, roughly 4.5% occurring once. Per germline, CDR1 MNHEY and CDR2 SVGAGI. This CDR3 spans 12 amino acids. V lost 10 bases and J 7 bases, leaving 16 bases between the germline ends. Many counts were recorded for this clonotype. V gene TRBV6-5 combines with J gene TRBJ1-2; D might be TRBD1 (6 bases). This TCR was recovered from a young man with multiple sclerosis. Sequencing used PBMCs. CDR3: CATSRDNAGYTF. As DNA, the CDR3 is TGTGCCACGTCCAGGGACAACGCTGGCTACACCTTC.